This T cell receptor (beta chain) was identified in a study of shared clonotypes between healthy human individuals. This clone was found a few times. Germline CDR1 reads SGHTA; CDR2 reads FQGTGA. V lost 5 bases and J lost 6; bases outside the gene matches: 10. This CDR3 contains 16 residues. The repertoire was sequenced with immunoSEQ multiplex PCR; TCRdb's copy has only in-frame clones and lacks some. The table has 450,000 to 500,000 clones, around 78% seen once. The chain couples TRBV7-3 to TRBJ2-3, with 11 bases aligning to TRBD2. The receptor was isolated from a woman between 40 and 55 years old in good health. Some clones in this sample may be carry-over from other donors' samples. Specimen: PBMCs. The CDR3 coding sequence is TGTGCCAGCAGCCCGATAGCGGGAGGGCCCTCGGATACGCAGTATTTT. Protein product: CASSPIAGGPSDTQYF.